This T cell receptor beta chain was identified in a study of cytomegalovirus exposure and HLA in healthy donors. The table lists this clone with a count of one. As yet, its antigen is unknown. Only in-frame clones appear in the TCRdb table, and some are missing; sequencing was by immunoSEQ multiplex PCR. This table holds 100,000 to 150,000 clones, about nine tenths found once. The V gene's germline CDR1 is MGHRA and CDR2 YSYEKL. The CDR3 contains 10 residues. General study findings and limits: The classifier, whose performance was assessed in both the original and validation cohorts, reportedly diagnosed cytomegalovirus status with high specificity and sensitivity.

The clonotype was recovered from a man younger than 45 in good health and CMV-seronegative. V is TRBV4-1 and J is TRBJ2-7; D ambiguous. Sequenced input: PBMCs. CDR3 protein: CAAGTYEQYF. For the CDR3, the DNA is TGCGCAGCAGGAACCTACGAGCAGTACTTC.